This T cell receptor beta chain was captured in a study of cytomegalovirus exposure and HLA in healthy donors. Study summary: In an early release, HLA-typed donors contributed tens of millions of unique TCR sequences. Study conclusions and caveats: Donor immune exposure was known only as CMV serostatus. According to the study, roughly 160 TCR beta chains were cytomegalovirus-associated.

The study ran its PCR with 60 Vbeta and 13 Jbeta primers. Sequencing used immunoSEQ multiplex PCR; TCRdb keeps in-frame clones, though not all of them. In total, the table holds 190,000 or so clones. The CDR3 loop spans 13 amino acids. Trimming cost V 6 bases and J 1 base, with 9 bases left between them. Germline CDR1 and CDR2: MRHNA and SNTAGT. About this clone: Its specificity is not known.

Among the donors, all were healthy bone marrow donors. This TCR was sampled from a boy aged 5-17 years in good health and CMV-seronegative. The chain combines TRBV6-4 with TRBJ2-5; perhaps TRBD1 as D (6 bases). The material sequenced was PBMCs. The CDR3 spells CASSRDTQETQYF. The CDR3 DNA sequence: TGTGCCAGCAGCCGGGACACCCAAGAGACCCAGTACTTC.